This T cell receptor beta chain derives from a study of blood T cell repertoires in COVID-19. Looking at the study overall: Samples came from the United States, Italy and Spain, spanning acute and convalescent COVID-19. PBMCs, B-cell-depleted T cells, or T cells were the source of the cDNA or gDNA that made up the material.

The CDR3 loop spans 13 amino acids. Germline assignment: CDR1 MDHEN and CDR2 SYDVKM. With 2 bases removed from V and 6 bases from J, the gap between germline ends came to 8 bases. In the original processing: Amplifying reference gene primers gave estimates of nucleated cell counts. The assay was immunoSEQ multiplex PCR, and TCRdb's table has in-frame clones only and misses some. V, J and clone size are those of that table, while D and trimming were read from the DNA. The sample holds approximately 210,000 clones, 92% seen once. The chain uses TRBV28 and TRBJ2-1; D unclear. The receptor was isolated from a man aged 25-45 years with acute or convalescent COVID-19. Sequenced material: peripheral blood. The CDR3 sequence is CASSLTTPNEQFF. CDR3 nucleotides: TGTGCCAGCAGTTTAACGACACCCAATGAGCAGTTCTTC.